Shown below are 14 T cell receptor beta chains from a single sample sequenced in a study of identical twins. TCRdb reprocessed the 5' RACE reads with MiXCR, giving one entry per CDR3 protein. The sample has around 1.7 million distinct CDR3 sequences; under 35% are singletons. The sequenced material came from cord blood. Receptors were obtained from a newborn girl in good health.

This chain joins TRBV28 and TRBJ1-4, with D uncertain. CDR1 is MDHEN and CDR2 is SYDVKM in the germline V gene. The CDR3 loop spans 13 amino acids. V was trimmed by 2 bases and J by 9 bases, leaving 10 bases between them. CDR3 in amino acids: CASSLPDGQKLFF. CDR3 nucleotide sequence: TGTGCCAGCAGTTTACCCGACGGCCAAAAACTGTTTTTT.

The rearrangement joins TRBV6-4 to TRBJ2-3; 8 positions agree with TRBD2. The CDR3 spans 13 residues. After removal of 8 bases from V and 5 bases from J, the junction contained 6 bases not matched to a gene. Germline CDR1 is MRHNA and CDR2 is SNTAGT. CDR3 DNA sequence: TGTGCCAGCCGCGGACTAGCAGAAGATACGCAGTATTTT. Protein: CASRGLAEDTQYF.

This clonotype was seen only a few times. The V gene is TRBV5-1, the J gene TRBJ2-3; TRBD1 matches at 9 bases. V was pared by 3 bases and J by 5 bases, with 7 bases of the junction left unmatched. The CDR3 extends over 15 amino acids. CDR1 and CDR2 from the germline V gene are SGHRS and YFSETQ. CDR3 in amino acids: CASSSSDRGVDTQYF. The CDR3 DNA is TGCGCCAGCAGCTCCTCGGACAGGGGCGTAGATACGCAGTATTTT.

This clonotype was found many times. The J gene is TRBJ2-7, the V gene TRBV10-3, with 9 nucleotides matching TRBD2. There are 15 residues in the CDR3. Unmatched junction bases numbered 4, after V lost 2 bases and J lost 2 bases. Germline CDR1 and CDR2: ENHRY and SYGVKD. The DNA for the CDR3 is TGTGCCATCAGTGAGGTAGCGGGGGATCCCTACGAGCAGTACTTC. This gives the protein CAISEVAGDPYEQYF.

This clonotype was counted a few times. At one boundary the junction diverges from the germline segment, which might be a read error. The genes are TRBV11-1 and TRBJ1-4; D is ambiguous. Germline loops: CDR1 SGHAT, CDR2 FQDESV (reference sequence). The CDR3 has 21 amino acids. CDR3 DNA: TGTGCCAGCAGCCTAGCTTTTTGGATGGCCTTCTCGGGAAGGCGCGGAGAAAAACTGTTTTTT. This sequence encodes CASSLAFWMAFSGRRGEKLFF.

The chain has TRBV4-2 and TRBJ2-3, with 11 bases fitting TRBD2. Unmatched junction bases numbered 10, after V lost 0 bases and J lost 2 bases. This CDR3 has 19 residues. CDR1 and CDR2 (germline): LGHNA, YNFKEQ. CDR3 sequence reads: CASSQDRDTSGSLTDTQYF. CDR3 DNA: TGTGCCAGCAGCCAAGACCGGGATACTAGCGGGAGCCTCACAGATACGCAGTATTTT.

The chain carries TRBV7-9 and TRBJ2-2, with 8 bases lining up with TRBD2. This CDR3 comprises 17 residues. The V gene's germline CDR1 is SEHNR and CDR2 FQNEAQ (reference sequence). Germline trimming cut 2 bases from V and 3 bases from J; bases unmatched to any gene: 8. This chain's CDR3 is CASSLLRSGSYTGELFF. The CDR3, as DNA: TGTGCCAGCAGCTTACTTAGAAGCGGGAGCTACACCGGGGAGCTGTTTTTT.

The rearrangement links TRBV30 to TRBJ2-3, with D perhaps being TRBD1 or TRBD2 (5 bases each). The CDR3 totals 13 residues. Trimming cost V 6 bases and J 6 bases, with 16 bases left between them. Germline CDR1 is GTSNPN and CDR2 is SVGIG (reference sequence). DNA of the CDR3: TGTGCCTGCTTATTGGGGGTTGGGGATACGCAGTATTTT. Its protein product is CACLLGVGDTQYF.

This clonotype was seen a few times. The rearrangement uses TRBV4-2 and TRBJ2-1, with a possible D match to TRBD2 (5 bases). Germline CDR1 LGHNA, CDR2 YNFKEQ. Trimming left V 2 bases short and J 8 bases short, with 10 bases between. This CDR3 comprises 13 residues. CDR3 DNA: TGTGCCAGCAGCCAACGGGATTGGGATGAGCAGTTCTTC. Protein: CASSQRDWDEQFF.

A note on this clonotype: A junction boundary mismatches the germline segment, possibly from a read error. The chain joins TRBV4-1 to TRBJ2-5; 8 bases match TRBD2. The CDR3 is 14 amino acids. The germline CDR1 and CDR2 sequences are MGHRA and YSYEKL. Written as DNA, the CDR3 is TGCGCCAGCAGCTCCCGGACTAGCCAAGAGACCCGGTACTTC. The encoded protein is CASSSRTSQETRYF.

The CDR3 DNA reads as TGTGCCAGCAGTTTAGTCCGGGGGAGAAGGAATTCACCCCTCCACTTT. Its protein product is CASSLVRGRRNSPLHF. The chain employs TRBV28 and TRBJ1-6; the D gene is possibly TRBD1 (5 bases). There are 16 residues in the CDR3. V lost 2 bases and J lost 7, with 15 bases in between. CDR1 and CDR2 from the germline V gene are MDHEN and SYDVKM.

This clonotype was seen a handful of times. The rearrangement joins TRBV6-6 to TRBJ1-1; D not certain. The CDR3 runs 15 residues. Looked up from germline, CDR1 is MNHNY and CDR2 is SVGAGI (reference sequence). V was trimmed by 2 bases and J by 11 bases, leaving 21 bases between them. The CDR3 loop is CASSYLKDPLINAFF. The CDR3 nucleotides read TGTGCCAGCAGTTACCTTAAGGATCCACTTATCAACGCTTTCTTT.

V and J are TRBV20-1 and TRBJ2-1, with TRBD2 as a possible D gene (6 bases). The length of the CDR3 is 12 residues. The germline V gene has CDR1 DFQATT and CDR2 SNEGSKA (reference sequence). As DNA, the CDR3 is TGCAGCGAAATGCGGGGTTACAATGAGCAGTTCTTC. Its protein product is CSEMRGYNEQFF.

This clonotype occurred a few times. The chain couples TRBV3-1 to TRBJ1-2; no clear D. The CDR3 has 14 amino acids. Per germline, CDR1 LGHDT and CDR2 YNNKEL (reference sequence). Trimming left V 1 base short and J 1 base short, with 7 bases between. For the CDR3, the DNA is TGTGCCAGCAGCCAAGGTCGGAGTAACTATGGCTACACCTTC. This sequence encodes CASSQGRSNYGYTF.